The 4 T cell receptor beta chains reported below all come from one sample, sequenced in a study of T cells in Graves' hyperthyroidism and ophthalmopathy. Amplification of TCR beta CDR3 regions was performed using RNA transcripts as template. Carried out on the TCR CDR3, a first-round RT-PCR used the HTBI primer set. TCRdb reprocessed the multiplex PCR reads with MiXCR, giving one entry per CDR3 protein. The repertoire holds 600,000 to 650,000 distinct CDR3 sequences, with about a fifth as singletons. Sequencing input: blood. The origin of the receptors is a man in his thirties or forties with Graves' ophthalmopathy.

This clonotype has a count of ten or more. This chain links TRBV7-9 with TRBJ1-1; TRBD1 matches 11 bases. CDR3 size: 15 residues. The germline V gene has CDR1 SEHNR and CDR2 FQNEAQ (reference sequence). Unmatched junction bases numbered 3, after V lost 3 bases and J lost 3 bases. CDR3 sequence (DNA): TGTGCCAGCAGCTTGGACAGGGGGCTGCACACTGAAGCTTTCTTT. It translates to CASSLDRGLHTEAFF.

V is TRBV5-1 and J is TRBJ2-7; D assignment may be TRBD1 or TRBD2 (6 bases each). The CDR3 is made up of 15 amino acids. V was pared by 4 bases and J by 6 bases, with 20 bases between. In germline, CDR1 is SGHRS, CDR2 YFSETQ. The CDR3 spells CASSPRDNMRVEQYF. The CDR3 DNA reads TGCGCCAGCAGCCCGCGGGACAATATGAGGGTCGAGCAGTACTTC.

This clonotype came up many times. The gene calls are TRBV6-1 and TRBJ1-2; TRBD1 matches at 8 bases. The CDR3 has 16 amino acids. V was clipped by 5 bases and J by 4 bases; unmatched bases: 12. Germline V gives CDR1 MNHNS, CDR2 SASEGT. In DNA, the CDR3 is TGTGCCAGCAGTCTTTCCGGGACAGGAGGCTCCTATGGCTACACCTTC. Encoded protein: CASSLSGTGGSYGYTF.

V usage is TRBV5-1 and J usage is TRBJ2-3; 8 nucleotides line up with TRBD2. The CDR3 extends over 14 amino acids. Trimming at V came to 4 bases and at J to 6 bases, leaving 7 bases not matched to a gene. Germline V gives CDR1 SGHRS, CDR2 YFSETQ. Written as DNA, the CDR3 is TGCGCCAGCAGCCGAGCGGGAGTAGGGGATACGCAGTATTTT. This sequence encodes CASSRAGVGDTQYF.